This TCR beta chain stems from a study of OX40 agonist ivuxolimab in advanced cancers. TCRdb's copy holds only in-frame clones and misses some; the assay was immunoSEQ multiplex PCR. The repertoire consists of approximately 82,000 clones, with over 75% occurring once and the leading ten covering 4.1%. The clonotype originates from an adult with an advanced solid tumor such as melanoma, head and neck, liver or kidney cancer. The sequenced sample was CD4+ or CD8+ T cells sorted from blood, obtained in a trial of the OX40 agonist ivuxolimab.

CDR3 residues: CASSGTGGRENTEAFF. The CDR3, as DNA: TGCGCCAGCAGCGGGACAGGGGGCCGAGAGAACACTGAAGCTTTCTTT. The V call is TRBV5-1, the J call TRBJ1-1; 12 bases agree with TRBD1. Per the germline V gene, CDR1 is SGHRS and CDR2 is YFSETQ. There are 16 residues in the CDR3. Germline trimming cut 4 bases from V and 1 base from J; bases unmatched to any gene: 5.